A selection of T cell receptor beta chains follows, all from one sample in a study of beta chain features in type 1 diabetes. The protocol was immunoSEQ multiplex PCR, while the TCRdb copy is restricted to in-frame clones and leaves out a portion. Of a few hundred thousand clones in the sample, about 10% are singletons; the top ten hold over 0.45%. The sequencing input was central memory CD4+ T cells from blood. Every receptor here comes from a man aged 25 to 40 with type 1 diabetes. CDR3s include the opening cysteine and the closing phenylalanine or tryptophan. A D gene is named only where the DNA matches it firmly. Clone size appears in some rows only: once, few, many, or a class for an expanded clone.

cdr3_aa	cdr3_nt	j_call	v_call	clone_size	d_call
CASSQDGQGSLSIYF	TGCGCCAGCAGCCAAGATGGACAGGGCTCCCTTTCCATATATTTT	TRBJ1-3	TRBV4-1	once	TRBD1
CASSLTYEQYF	TGCGCCAGCAGCCTCACCTACGAGCAGTACTTC	TRBJ2-7	TRBV5-1	.	.
CASSLSLGRFQDTQYF	TGTGCCAGCAGTTTATCGTTGGGAAGGTTTCAAGATACGCAGTATTTT	TRBJ2-3	TRBV27	.	.
CASTGVGVGDEQYF	TGTGCCAGCACTGGAGTCGGGGTAGGGGACGAGCAGTACTTC	TRBJ2-7	TRBV2	.	.
CASSQAKGSGTDTQYF	TGCGCCAGCAGCCAAGCAAAGGGGAGTGGCACAGATACGCAGTATTTT	TRBJ2-3	TRBV4-3	.	.
CASSGGGLWEQYF	TGTGCCAGCAGTGGGGGCGGACTCTGGGAGCAGTACTTC	TRBJ2-7	TRBV28	few	.
CASSYIGSTDTQYF	TGTGCCAGCAGTTACATTGGTTCCACAGATACGCAGTATTTT	TRBJ2-3	TRBV6-5	few	.
CSASEQYF	TGCAGTGCCAGCGAGCAGTACTTC	TRBJ2-7	TRBV20-1	few	.
CASSSGAEAFF	TGTGCCAGCAGCAGTGGCGCTGAAGCTTTCTTT	TRBJ1-1	TRBV7-3	many	.
CSFERDRGTEAFF	TGCAGCTTCGAAAGGGACAGGGGGACTGAAGCTTTCTTT	TRBJ1-1	TRBV29-1	.	TRBD1
CASSATGLNTGELFF	TGCGCCAGCAGCGCTACGGGACTTAACACCGGGGAGCTGTTTTTT	TRBJ2-2	TRBV5-1	.	.
CASSAGLAGAADTQYF	TGTGCCAGCTCAGCGGGACTAGCGGGAGCGGCAGATACGCAGTATTTT	TRBJ2-3	TRBV18	.	TRBD2
CAISDRDLSYNEQFF	TGTGCCATCAGTGACAGGGACTTATCCTACAATGAGCAGTTCTTC	TRBJ2-1	TRBV10-3	.	.
CASTAEYEQYF	TGTGCCAGCACCGCTGAATACGAGCAGTACTTC	TRBJ2-7	TRBV7-9	many	.
CASSLGRTGSYEQYF	TGTGCCAGCAGTTTGGGCAGGACGGGATCCTACGAGCAGTACTTC	TRBJ2-7	TRBV28	.	.
CASSLAWGSNTGELFF	TGTGCCAGCAGCTTAGCTTGGGGCTCGAACACCGGGGAGCTGTTTTTT	TRBJ2-2	TRBV11-2	many	.
CASSEIAGGFDTDTQYF	TGTGCCAGCAGTGAAATAGCGGGAGGATTCGACACAGATACGCAGTATTTT	TRBJ2-3	TRBV6-1	few	TRBD2
CASSLGQGAYNEQFF	TGTGCCAGCAGCTTGGGACAGGGGGCATACAATGAGCAGTTCTTC	TRBJ2-1	TRBV7-7	few	TRBD1
CAISEYGEQYF	TGTGCCATCAGTGAGTATGGCGAGCAGTACTTC	TRBJ2-7	TRBV10-3	many	.
CASNPPDRTYEQYF	TGCGCCAGCAACCCACCCGACAGGACCTACGAGCAGTACTTC	TRBJ2-7	TRBV5-1	.	.
CASSQITSGRPNEQFF	TGTGCCAGCAGCCAAATAACTAGCGGGAGACCGAATGAGCAGTTCTTC	TRBJ2-1	TRBV4-2	.	TRBD2
CASSSGQGSSGANVLTF	TGTGCCAGCAGCTCTGGACAGGGTTCCTCTGGGGCCAACGTCCTGACTTTC	TRBJ2-6	TRBV7-9	.	TRBD1
CASSPGTNRGYEQYF	TGTGCCAGCAGCCCCGGTACGAATCGGGGCTACGAGCAGTACTTC	TRBJ2-7	TRBV7-2	.	.
CASSYILQGDTQYF	TGTGCCAGCAGCTATATTCTACAGGGAGATACGCAGTATTTT	TRBJ2-3	TRBV7-2	.	.
CASSQGRVVDTQYF	TGCGCCAGCAGCCAGGGACGGGTCGTAGATACGCAGTATTTT	TRBJ2-3	TRBV5-1	.	.